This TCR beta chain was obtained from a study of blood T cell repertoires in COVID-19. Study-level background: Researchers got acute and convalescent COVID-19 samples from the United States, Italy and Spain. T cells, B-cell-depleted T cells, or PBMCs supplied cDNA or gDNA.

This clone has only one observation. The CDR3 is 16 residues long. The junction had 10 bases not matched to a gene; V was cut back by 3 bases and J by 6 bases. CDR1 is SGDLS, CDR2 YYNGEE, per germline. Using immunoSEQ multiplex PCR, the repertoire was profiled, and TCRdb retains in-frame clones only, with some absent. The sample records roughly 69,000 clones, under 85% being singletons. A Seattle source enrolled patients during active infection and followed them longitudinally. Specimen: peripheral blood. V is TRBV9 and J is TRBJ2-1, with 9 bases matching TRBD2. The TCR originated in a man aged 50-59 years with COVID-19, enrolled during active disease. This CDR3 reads CASSAQMGLAPNEQFF. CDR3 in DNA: TGTGCCAGCAGCGCCCAAATGGGACTAGCTCCCAATGAGCAGTTCTTC.